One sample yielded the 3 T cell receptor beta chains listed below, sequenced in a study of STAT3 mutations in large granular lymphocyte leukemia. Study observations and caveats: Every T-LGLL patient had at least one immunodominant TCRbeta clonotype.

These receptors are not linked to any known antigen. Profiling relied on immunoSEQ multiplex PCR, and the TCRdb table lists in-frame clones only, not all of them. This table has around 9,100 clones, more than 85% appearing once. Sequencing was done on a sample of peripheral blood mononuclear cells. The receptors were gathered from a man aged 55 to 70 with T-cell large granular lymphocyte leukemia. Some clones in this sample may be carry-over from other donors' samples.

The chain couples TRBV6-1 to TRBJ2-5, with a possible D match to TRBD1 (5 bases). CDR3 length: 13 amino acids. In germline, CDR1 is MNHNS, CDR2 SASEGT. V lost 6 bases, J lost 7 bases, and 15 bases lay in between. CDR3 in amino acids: CASREQEPGTQYF. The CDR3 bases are TGTGCCAGCAGGGAACAGGAACCGGGGACCCAGTACTTC.

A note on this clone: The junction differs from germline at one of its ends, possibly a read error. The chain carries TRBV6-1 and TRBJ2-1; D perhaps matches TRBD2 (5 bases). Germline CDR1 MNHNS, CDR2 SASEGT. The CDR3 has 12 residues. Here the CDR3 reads CASTYLRDIQIF. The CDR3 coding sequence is TGTGCCAGCACTTACCTCCGGGATATCCAAATCTTC.

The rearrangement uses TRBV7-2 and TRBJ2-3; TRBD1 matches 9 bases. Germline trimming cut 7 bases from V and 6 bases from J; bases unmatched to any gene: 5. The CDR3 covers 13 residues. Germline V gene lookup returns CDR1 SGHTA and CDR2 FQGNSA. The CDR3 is CASTATGGDTQYF. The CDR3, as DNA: TGTGCCAGCACCGCGACAGGGGGGGATACGCAGTATTTT.